This TCR beta chain was obtained from a study of T cells in Graves' hyperthyroidism and ophthalmopathy. CDR1 is ENHRY, CDR2 SYGVKD, per germline. This CDR3 has 13 amino acids. The ends were cut back, 10 bases at V and 4 bases at J, with 14 bases in the middle. There were TCR beta CDR3 regions amplified from RNA transcripts. The primer set for the first-round RT-PCR of the TCR CDR3 was HTBI. TCRdb fed the multiplex PCR reads into MiXCR, producing one record per CDR3 protein. Of about 540,000 distinct CDR3 sequences listed, roughly 50% are singletons. This clonotype was seen a few times. Pregnant or lactating patients were excluded, as were those with uncontrolled infection or other autoimmune disease. Diagnosis rested on symptoms, serum thyroxine and TRAb, thyroid ultrasound, and orbital computed tomography.

The sequence was collected from a woman between 18 and 29 years old with Graves' hyperthyroidism. The rearrangement links TRBV10-3 to TRBJ1-5; possible D gene TRBD1, 6 bases. Input material: peripheral blood or thyroid tissue (not recorded which). In DNA form, the CDR3 reads TGTGCCAGCACAGGGTGGGCAAATCAGCCCCAGCATTTT. Translated, it gives CASTGWANQPQHF.